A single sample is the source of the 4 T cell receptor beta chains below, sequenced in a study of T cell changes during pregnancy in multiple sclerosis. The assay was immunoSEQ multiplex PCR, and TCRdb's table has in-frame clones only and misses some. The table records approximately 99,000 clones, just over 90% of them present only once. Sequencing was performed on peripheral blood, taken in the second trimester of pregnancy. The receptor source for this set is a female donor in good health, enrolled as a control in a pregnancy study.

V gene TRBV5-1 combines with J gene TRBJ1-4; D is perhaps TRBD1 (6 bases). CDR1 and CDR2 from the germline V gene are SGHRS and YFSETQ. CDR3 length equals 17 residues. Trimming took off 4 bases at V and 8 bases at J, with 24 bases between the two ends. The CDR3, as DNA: TGCGCCAGCAGCATAGGACAGATTGGGCCGGTCCGCGAAAAACTGTTTTTT. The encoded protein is CASSIGQIGPVREKLFF.

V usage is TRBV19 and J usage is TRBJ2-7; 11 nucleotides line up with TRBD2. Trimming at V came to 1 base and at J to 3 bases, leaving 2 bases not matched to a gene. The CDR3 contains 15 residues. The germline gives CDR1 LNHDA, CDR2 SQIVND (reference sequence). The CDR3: CASSIVTSGGYEQYF. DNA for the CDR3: TGTGCCAGTAGTATAGTTACTAGCGGGGGCTACGAGCAGTACTTC.

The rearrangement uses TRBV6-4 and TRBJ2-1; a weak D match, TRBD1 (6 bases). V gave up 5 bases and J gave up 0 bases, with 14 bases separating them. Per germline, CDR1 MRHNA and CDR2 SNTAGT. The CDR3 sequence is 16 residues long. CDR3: CASSSQGSGSYNEQFF. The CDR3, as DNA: TGTGCCAGCAGTTCTCAGGGGTCCGGCTCCTACAATGAGCAGTTCTTC.

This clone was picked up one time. CDR3 region: CASSATGTGYTF. In DNA, the CDR3 is TGTGCCAGCAGCGCAACAGGGACTGGCTACACCTTC. This chain uses TRBV7-8 with TRBJ1-2; possibly TRBD1 for D (6 bases). From germline, CDR1 is SGHVS and CDR2 FQNEAQ. V was pared by 5 bases and J by 7 bases, with 11 bases between. There are 12 residues in the CDR3.